Following are 22 T cell receptor beta chains from one sample sequenced in a study of CD8 T cells in Susac syndrome. When the RNA was reverse transcribed, random hexamers were used with an input of roughly 0.5 to 1 ug. Using its own MiXCR run on the immunoSEQ multiplex PCR reads, TCRdb lists one record per CDR3 protein. The sample has 230,000 or so distinct CDR3 sequences; around 96% are singletons. Sequenced material: CD4+ T cells from PBMCs. The receptor source for this set is a human donor with multiple sclerosis.

This chain uses TRBV20-1 with TRBJ1-5, with TRBD1 identical over 8 bases. CDR3 length equals 12 residues. V gave up 6 bases and J gave up 7 bases; unmatched junction bases: 5. Germline values: CDR1 DFQATT, CDR2 SNEGSKA (reference sequence). CDR3 sequence reads: CSARTGSQPQHF. The CDR3 nucleotides are TGCAGTGCAAGGACAGGGTCCCAGCCCCAGCATTTT.

The chain joins TRBV24-1 to TRBJ2-2, with TRBD1 matching 8 bases. From germline, CDR1 is KGHDR and CDR2 SFDVKD. The CDR3 loop spans 15 amino acids. The V segment lost 7 bases and the J segment 5 bases; nucleotides outside the gene matches: 8. The CDR3 sequence is CATSQGTGSTGELFF. The CDR3, as DNA: TGTGCCACCAGCCAAGGGACAGGTTCGACCGGGGAGCTGTTTTTT.

J is TRBJ2-5 and V is TRBV20-1, with 8 positions matching TRBD2. The V and J ends lost 6 bases and 3 bases, in that order; junction bases with no gene match: 9. CDR3 size: 14 residues. CDR1 DFQATT and CDR2 SNEGSKA come from the germline V gene (reference sequence). CDR3 DNA: TGCAGTGCGCGGGGCGGGGGGCACGAAGAGACCCAGTACTTC. It yields the protein CSARGGGHEETQYF.

CDR3 amino acids: CASSYTSGADTQYF. In DNA, the CDR3 is TGTGCCAGCAGCTATACTAGCGGGGCAGATACGCAGTATTTT. V gene TRBV14 combines with J gene TRBJ2-3; 10 bases are a match to TRBD2. CDR1 and CDR2 from the germline V gene are SGHDN and FVKESK. V trimming: 5 bases; J trimming: 4 bases; junction bases outside the gene matches: 3. This CDR3 is 14 amino acids long.

The chain has TRBV5-6 and TRBJ1-2, with no clear D. Germline-derived CDR1 and CDR2 are SGHDT and YYEEEE. This CDR3 comprises 13 residues. Trimming removed 2 bases from V and 6 bases from J, with 11 bases in between. The CDR3 loop is CASSFGVSDGYTF. The CDR3 bases are TGTGCCAGCAGCTTCGGTGTCTCGGATGGCTACACCTTC.

V usage is TRBV20-1 and J usage is TRBJ2-5; 9 bases map to TRBD2. The CDR3 length is 14 residues. Trimming took 6 bases from V and 5 from J; bases not matched to a gene: 10. CDR1 is DFQATT and CDR2 is SNEGSKA in the germline V gene (reference sequence). CDR3 DNA: TGCAGTGCCCTGAGAGGGACTAGCATGGAGACCCAGTACTTC. Translating it yields CSALRGTSMETQYF.

The sample holds a few counts of this clonotype. CDR3 DNA: TGCAGTGCTAGCCCCCCGGGACTAGCGGGAGGGTTATACGAGCAGTACTTC. It encodes CSASPPGLAGGLYEQYF. This chain joins TRBV20-1 and TRBJ2-7, with 16 bases lining up with TRBD2. Trimming at V came to 3 bases and at J to 4 bases, leaving 9 bases not matched to a gene. CDR3 length: 17 amino acids. Germline V CDR1 and CDR2: DFQATT, SNEGSKA (reference sequence).

This chain joins TRBV6-5 and TRBJ1-2; D may be TRBD1 (6 bases). This CDR3 region has 14 residues. V was shortened by 0 bases and J by 7 bases, with 12 bases between the two germline ends. Germline values: CDR1 MNHEY, CDR2 SVGAGI. The CDR3 DNA sequence: TGTGCCAGCAGTTACTCGGACAGCTTGGCTGGCTACACCTTC. It codes for CASSYSDSLAGYTF.

V gene TRBV7-9 combines with J gene TRBJ1-1; D may be TRBD1 (6 bases). CDR1 is SEHNR and CDR2 is FQNEAQ in the germline V gene (reference sequence). V lost 5 bases and J 1 base, leaving 11 bases between the germline ends. The CDR3 runs to 14 residues. CDR3 in amino acids: CASSELGQNTEAFF. CDR3 sequence (DNA): TGTGCCAGCAGCGAACTGGGACAGAACACTGAAGCTTTCTTT.

J is TRBJ1-2 and V is TRBV5-6; tentatively, D is TRBD1 (5 bases). In germline, CDR1 is SGHDT, CDR2 YYEEEE. V was trimmed by 0 bases and J by 2 bases, leaving 8 bases between them. This CDR3 comprises 14 residues. This chain's CDR3 is CASSLEGKNYGYTF. The CDR3 DNA reads as TGTGCCAGCAGCTTGGAGGGGAAGAACTATGGCTACACCTTC.

The chain is built from TRBV5-1 and TRBJ1-1; TRBD1 aligns across 7 bases. With 4 bases clipped from V and 1 base from J, the junction kept 10 bases outside the gene matches. This CDR3 spans 16 amino acids. Germline V CDR1 and CDR2: SGHRS, YFSETQ. The CDR3 sequence is CASSLRQGNSNTEAFF. CDR3 DNA: TGCGCCAGCAGCCTCCGACAGGGAAACTCGAACACTGAAGCTTTCTTT. The variable domain in full, completed from reference TRBV5-1 and TRBJ1-1, reads KAGVTQTPRYLIKTRGQQVTLSCSPISGHRSVSWYQQTPGQGLQFLFEYFSETQRNKGNFPGRFSGRQFSNSRSEMNVSTLELGDSALYLCASSLRQGNSNTEAFFGQGTRLTVV.

The rearrangement joins TRBV29-1 to TRBJ2-5; 9 nucleotides agree with TRBD2. Unmatched junction bases numbered 13, after V lost 6 bases and J lost 5 bases. This CDR3 has 15 amino acids. CDR1 SQVTM and CDR2 ANQGSEA come from the germline V gene. Here the CDR3 DNA reads TGCAGCGTCCGCCGTAGCGGGAGACCCTCCGAGACCCAGTACTTC. This gives the protein CSVRRSGRPSETQYF.

V gene TRBV15 combines with J gene TRBJ2-7; tentatively, D is TRBD1 (6 bases). V was shortened by 2 bases and J by 1 base, with 18 bases between the two germline ends. The CDR3 extends over 17 amino acids. The germline V gene has CDR1 LNHNV and CDR2 YYDKDF (reference sequence). The CDR3 is CATSRLGLGRGSYEQYF. The CDR3 DNA sequence: TGTGCCACCAGCAGACTGGGTCTTGGCAGGGGTTCCTACGAGCAGTACTTC. The full variable domain, its missing parts supplied by reference TRBV15 and TRBJ2-7, is DAMVIQNPRYQVTQFGKPVTLSCSQTLNHNVMYWYQQKSSQAPKLLFHYYDKDFNNEADTPDNFQSRRPNTSFCFLDIRSPGLGDTAMYLCATSRLGLGRGSYEQYFGPGTRLTVT.

This chain uses TRBV20-1 with TRBJ1-2; D is possibly TRBD1 (6 bases). This CDR3 contains 11 residues. Trimming cost V 8 bases and J 7 bases, with 14 bases left between them. The germline V gene encodes CDR1 DFQATT and CDR2 SNEGSKA (reference sequence). CDR3 in amino acids: CSLRGGGGYTF. The DNA for the CDR3 is TGCAGTCTTAGGGGGGGCGGTGGCTACACCTTC.

The rearrangement uses TRBV20-1 and TRBJ2-7; TRBD2 matches 9 bases. V gave up 2 bases and J gave up 0 bases; unmatched junction bases: 5. Germline assignment: CDR1 DFQATT and CDR2 SNEGSKA (reference sequence). The CDR3 consists of 15 residues. CDR3 coding DNA: TGCAGTGCTAGATACCTAGCGGGAACCTCCTACGAGCAGTACTTC. It codes for CSARYLAGTSYEQYF.

The chain uses TRBV5-5 and TRBJ1-2; the D gene is possibly TRBD1 (5 bases). Trimming left V 4 bases short and J 7 bases short, with 14 bases between. This CDR3 contains 13 residues. The germline gives CDR1 SGHKS, CDR2 YYEKEE (reference sequence). In DNA form, the CDR3 reads TGTGCCAGCAGCGAAAGGGACGTCTCTGGCTACACCTTC. Its translation: CASSERDVSGYTF.

J is TRBJ1-5 and V is TRBV27; 9 bases align to TRBD1. This CDR3 has 19 residues. Per germline, CDR1 MNHEY and CDR2 SMNVEV (reference sequence). V gave up 5 bases and J gave up 0 bases; unmatched junction bases: 14. CDR3 protein: CASSPVQGAGHYSNQPQHF. Here the CDR3 DNA reads TGTGCCAGCAGTCCGGTACAGGGGGCAGGACACTATAGCAATCAGCCCCAGCATTTT.

In DNA, the CDR3 is TGCAGCGTGGGGACTAGACTAAGCACAGATACGCAGTATTTT. The encoded protein is CSVGTRLSTDTQYF. This sequence joins TRBV29-1 and TRBJ2-3; 8 bases line up with TRBD2. V dropped 6 bases and J dropped 0; count of bases not matched to a gene: 5. The CDR3 length is 14 residues. CDR1 and CDR2 from the germline V gene are SQVTM and ANQGSEA.

The chain is built from TRBV20-1 and TRBJ2-7; 12 nucleotides agree with TRBD1. J lost 2 bases, V lost 3 bases, and 5 bases had no gene match. The CDR3 covers 15 residues. Germline CDR1 reads DFQATT; CDR2 reads SNEGSKA (reference sequence). The CDR3 DNA sequence: TGCAGTGCTAGTAAGGGGACAGGGGGCACCTACGAGCAGTACTTC. Translating it yields CSASKGTGGTYEQYF.

The count of this clonotype is one. The CDR3 loop is CASSPRSGFVEAFF. DNA for the CDR3: TGTGCCAGCTCACCACGTTCAGGTTTCGTTGAAGCTTTCTTT. The chain recombines TRBV18 with TRBJ1-1; D remains unclear. V was cut by 1 base and J by 7 bases, with 13 bases left in between. This CDR3 comprises 14 residues. CDR1 is KGHSH, CDR2 LQKENI, per germline.

V gene TRBV18 combines with J gene TRBJ2-3, with D unclear. Deletions cut 2 bases from V and 3 bases from J, with 6 bases between. Germline V gene sequence: CDR1 KGHSH, CDR2 LQKENI. The CDR3 spans 13 residues. CDR3 amino acids: CASSPISTDTQYF. CDR3 DNA sequence: TGTGCCAGCTCACCAATTTCTACAGATACGCAGTATTTT.

The rearrangement links TRBV20-1 to TRBJ2-1; 11 bases align to TRBD2. With V trimmed by 5 bases and J by 6 bases, 12 bases remained unmatched. The CDR3 spans 16 residues. CDR1 and CDR2 (germline): DFQATT, SNEGSKA (reference sequence). The CDR3 DNA is TGCAGTGCTCGATCACCGGGACTAGCGGAGTTCAATGAGCAGTTCTTC. This encodes CSARSPGLAEFNEQFF.